Detailed here is one T cell receptor beta chain. Its antigen remains unidentified. This sample was taken from a study of T cell responses to AZD1222 COVID-19 vaccine. The germline V and J ends were trimmed by 6 bases and 8 bases, with 16 bases remaining between them. CDR3 size: 13 residues. Libraries were prepared by immunoSEQ multiplex PCR; TCRdb keeps only in-frame clonotypes and omits some of them. This sample has about 110,000 clones, with over 85% found just once. Study-level findings and limits: Every sample of the repertoires postdated the peak T cell response.

This sequence originates from an adult who received the AZD1222 COVID-19 vaccine. The sample here was peripheral blood, taken 28 days after the second AZD1222 dose. The chain carries TRBV12-3 or TRBV12-4 and TRBJ1-2; D gene ambiguous. The CDR3 is CASRGGGYEGYTF. The CDR3 bases are TGTGCCAGCAGGGGCGGTGGGTATGAAGGCTACACCTTC.